This T cell receptor beta chain derives from a study of blood T cell repertoires in COVID-19. Sequencing used immunoSEQ multiplex PCR; TCRdb keeps in-frame clones, though not all of them. The repertoire holds 65,000 to 90,000 clones, with 75% to 95% as singletons. V lost 1 base and J lost 5; bases outside the gene matches: 6. Germline assignment: CDR1 SGHRS and CDR2 YFSETQ. This CDR3 region has 16 residues. Sequenced sample: peripheral blood. The rearrangement joins TRBV5-1 to TRBJ2-5, with 12 bases that match TRBD2. The receptor's source is a human donor in a cohort sampled during active COVID-19. The CDR3 loop reads CASSLQTSGGSETQYF. In DNA, the CDR3 is TGCGCCAGCAGCTTGCAGACTAGCGGGGGTTCGGAGACCCAGTACTTC. Variable domain in full (rest from reference TRBV5-1 and TRBJ2-5): KAGVTQTPRYLIKTRGQQVTLSCSPISGHRSVSWYQQTPGQGLQFLFEYFSETQRNKGNFPGRFSGRQFSNSRSEMNVSTLELGDSALYLCASSLQTSGGSETQYFGPGTRLLVL.